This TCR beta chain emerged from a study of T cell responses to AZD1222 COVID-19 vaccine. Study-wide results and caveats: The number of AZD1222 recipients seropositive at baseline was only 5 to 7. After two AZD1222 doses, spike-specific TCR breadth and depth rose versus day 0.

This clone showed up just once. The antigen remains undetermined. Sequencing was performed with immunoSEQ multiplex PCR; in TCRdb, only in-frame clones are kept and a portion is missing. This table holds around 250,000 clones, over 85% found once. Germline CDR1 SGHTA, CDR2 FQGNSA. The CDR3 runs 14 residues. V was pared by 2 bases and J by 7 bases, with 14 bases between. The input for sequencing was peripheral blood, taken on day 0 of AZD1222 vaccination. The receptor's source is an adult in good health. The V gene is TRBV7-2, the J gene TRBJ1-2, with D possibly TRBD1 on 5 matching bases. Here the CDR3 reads CASSLRTDSPGYTF. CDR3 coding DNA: TGTGCCAGCAGCTTACGCACTGACAGTCCTGGCTACACCTTC.